Listed below are T cell receptor beta chains from one sample, sequenced in a study of blood T cell repertoires in COVID-19. Generated by immunoSEQ multiplex PCR, the TCRdb table keeps only in-frame clones and is missing some. The sample yields about 380,000 clones, less than 85% seen once. The sample taken for sequencing was peripheral blood. Receptor source: a woman between 18 and 29 years old with acute or convalescent COVID-19. Each CDR3 is given with its conserved first and last residue. A D gene is named only where the DNA matches it firmly. Some rows have no size entry. The others give once, few or many, or a class for an expanded clone.

>TRBJ2-7|.|TRBD2|TRBV5-1
CASRIGTSGYEQYF
TGCGCCAGCAGAATAGGGACTAGCGGGTACGAGCAGTACTTC
>TRBJ2-3|few|TRBD2|TRBV10-3
CAISVKRGSTDTQYF
TGTGCCATCAGTGTCAAGCGGGGTAGCACAGATACGCAGTATTTT
>TRBJ2-2|.|TRBD2|TRBV9
CASSHLAGSNTGELFF
TGTGCCAGCAGCCATCTAGCGGGGTCGAACACCGGGGAGCTGTTTTTT
>TRBJ1-2|.|TRBD1|TRBV6-1
CASSELQGVGGGYTF
TGTGCCAGCAGTGAACTTCAGGGGGTCGGTGGTGGCTACACCTTC
>TRBJ1-4|few|TRBD1|TRBV19
CASSMGTGREKLFF
TGTGCCAGTAGTATGGGGACAGGGCGGGAAAAACTGTTTTTT
>TRBJ2-3|few|TRBD1|TRBV6-6
CASSYSTGGATDTQYF
TGTGCCAGCAGTTACTCGACAGGGGGTGCCACAGATACGCAGTATTTT
>TRBJ1-4|.|TRBD1|TRBV4-1
CASSQGSRTGDEKLFF
TGCGCCAGCAGCCAGGGCTCCAGGACAGGGGATGAAAAACTGTTTTTT
>TRBJ1-1|few|.|TRBV19
CASSPGINTEAFF
TGTGCCAGTAGTCCGGGGATTAACACTGAAGCTTTCTTT
>TRBJ1-2|.|.|TRBV19
CASSTLGGHGYTF
TGTGCCAGTAGTACTCTCGGGGGGCATGGCTACACCTTC
>TRBJ1-1|.|.|TRBV18
CAGSGGMNTEAFF
TGTGCCGGGAGCGGGGGTATGAACACTGAAGCTTTCTTT
>TRBJ2-3|.|TRBD2|TRBV2
CASRSGRREGRSDTQYF
TGTGCCAGCAGGAGCGGGAGGCGGGAGGGCCGGTCAGATACGCAGTATTTT
>TRBJ2-5|few|.|TRBV7-9
CASSSLQETQYF
TGTGCCAGCAGCTCCCTACAAGAGACCCAGTACTTC
>TRBJ1-5|.|.|TRBV2
CASSVADNQPQHF
TGTGCCAGCAGTGTTGCGGATAATCAGCCCCAGCATTTT
>TRBJ1-5|.|.|TRBV19
CASSATGSQPQHF
TGTGCCAGTAGTGCCACAGGGAGCCAGCCCCAGCATTTT
>TRBJ2-1|.|.|TRBV5-6
CASRSGTPTYNEQFF
TGTGCCAGCAGATCCGGGACTCCAACCTACAATGAGCAGTTCTTC
>TRBJ2-3|.|.|TRBV7-2
CASSLAVCRVGGTQYF
TGTGCCAGCAGCTTAGCGGTGTGTCGAGTTGGGGGGACGCAGTATTTT
>TRBJ2-1|.|TRBD2|TRBV24-1
CATSDLGAGGPEEQFF
TGTGCCACCAGTGATTTAGGAGCGGGAGGGCCCGAGGAGCAGTTCTTC
>TRBJ1-5|once|.|TRBV19
CASRRSHDNVPNQPQHF
TGTGCCAGTAGGCGATCCCACGACAACGTTCCCAATCAGCCCCAGCATTTT
>TRBJ2-1|.|TRBD2|TRBV7-6
CASSLWAGTSGRSSYNEQFF
TGTGCCAGCAGCTTATGGGCCGGGACTAGCGGGAGAAGCTCCTACAATGAGCAGTTCTTC
>TRBJ2-1|.|TRBD2|TRBV3-1/TRBV3-2
CASSRRTSGIYNEQFF
TGTGCCAGCAGCCGAAGGACTAGCGGGATCTACAATGAGCAGTTCTTC
>TRBJ1-1|.|.|TRBV5-4
CASSLGPRTKNTEAFF
TGTGCCAGCAGCTTGGGTCCTAGGACAAAGAACACTGAAGCTTTCTTT
>TRBJ2-1|.|.|TRBV28
CASSSHGTLAPEQFF
TGTGCCAGCAGTTCCCACGGGACTCTTGCCCCGGAGCAGTTCTTC
>TRBJ2-5|once|TRBD2|TRBV3-1/TRBV3-2
CASSEELAAQETQYF
TGTGCCAGCAGCGAAGAGCTAGCGGCACAAGAGACCCAGTACTTC
>TRBJ1-1|.|.|TRBV5-1
CASRVTQGPAEAFF
TGCGCCAGCAGGGTTACTCAGGGGCCCGCTGAAGCTTTCTTT
>TRBJ2-3|.|TRBD2|TRBV9
CASSEGGAGDTQYF
TGTGCCAGCAGCGAGGGAGGGGCCGGTGATACGCAGTATTTT
>TRBJ2-5|.|.|TRBV18
CASSQEYQETQYF
TGTGCCAGCTCACAAGAGTACCAAGAGACCCAGTACTTC
>TRBJ1-2|once|.|TRBV10-3
CAISESGGGYTF
TGTGCCATCAGTGAGTCAGGGGGTGGCTACACCTTC
>TRBJ1-5|once|.|TRBV5-5
CASSLNGRPTLGPQHF
TGTGCCAGCAGCTTGAATGGCAGGCCAACCTTGGGGCCCCAGCATTTT
>TRBJ2-5|once|.|TRBV10-3
CAISGSYVGETQYF
TGTGCCATCAGTGGTAGCTATGTTGGAGAGACCCAGTACTTC
>TRBJ2-3|few|.|TRBV11-2
CASSRLLFTDTQYF
TGTGCCAGCAGCCGTCTACTATTCACAGATACGCAGTATTTT
>TRBJ2-5|.|.|TRBV2
CASATGGTAQETQYF
TGTGCCAGCGCAACGGGGGGGACAGCACAAGAGACCCAGTACTTC
>TRBJ1-1|.|.|TRBV11-2
CATLPEAFF
TGTGCCACCCTTCCTGAAGCTTTCTTT
>TRBJ1-1|.|.|TRBV7-8
CASSLAARGTEAFF
TGTGCCAGCAGCTTAGCGGCAAGGGGCACTGAAGCTTTCTTT
>TRBJ1-2|.|.|TRBV6-5
CASSPGHIVYGYTF
TGTGCCAGCAGTCCGGGACATATAGTTTATGGCTACACCTTC
>TRBJ2-3|.|TRBD2|TRBV9
CASSAPSGRAGTTDTQYF
TGTGCCAGCAGCGCGCCTAGCGGGAGGGCCGGAACCACAGATACGCAGTATTTT
>TRBJ2-7|once|.|TRBV5-6
CASSPSTVTYEQYF
TGTGCCAGCAGCCCTTCGACAGTTACTTACGAGCAGTACTTC
>TRBJ1-3|.|.|TRBV3-1/TRBV3-2
CANSERRISGNTIYF
TGTGCCAACAGTGAAAGGCGGATCTCTGGAAACACCATATATTTT
>TRBJ1-5|.|.|TRBV7-2
CASSFYPGASQPQHF
TGTGCCAGCAGCTTTTATCCAGGGGCTAGTCAGCCCCAGCATTTT
>TRBJ1-5|.|.|TRBV6-5
CASSSGGGSNQPQHF
TGTGCCAGCAGTTCGGGCGGGGGAAGCAATCAGCCCCAGCATTTT
>TRBJ1-3|.|.|TRBV10-3
CAISEEGGNTIYF
TGTGCCATCAGTGAAGAGGGAGGAAACACCATATATTTT
>TRBJ1-1|few|.|TRBV6-5
CASMRVWGTEAFF
TGTGCCAGCATGAGGGTGTGGGGCACTGAAGCTTTCTTT
>TRBJ2-3|.|TRBD1|TRBV9
CASSLRDRGSTGGDTQYF
TGTGCCAGCAGCCTCCGGGACAGGGGTTCTACCGGGGGAGATACGCAGTATTTT
>TRBJ1-2|.|.|TRBV18
CASSPQDSHGYTF
TGTGCCAGCTCACCACAGGACAGCCATGGCTACACCTTC
>TRBJ2-7|few|TRBD1|TRBV5-1
CASSAGTGAYEQYF
TGCGCCAGCAGCGCGGGGACAGGGGCCTACGAGCAGTACTTC
>TRBJ2-5|.|TRBD1|TRBV5-4
CASSSRTGQETQYF
TGTGCCAGCAGCTCTCGGACAGGGCAAGAGACCCAGTACTTC
>TRBJ1-2|.|TRBD1|TRBV6-5
CASSPPGQNFYGYTF
TGTGCCAGCAGCCCACCGGGACAGAATTTCTATGGCTACACCTTC
>TRBJ1-2|.|.|TRBV4-1
CASSQEEGAPSPNYGYTF
TGCGCCAGCAGCCAAGAGGAAGGGGCGCCGTCCCCTAACTATGGCTACACCTTC
>TRBJ1-4|.|TRBD1|TRBV30
CAWDSGQSNEKLFF
TGTGCCTGGGACTCGGGACAGTCGAATGAAAAACTGTTTTTT
>TRBJ2-3|.|.|TRBV5-1
CASSFQGTDTQYF
TGCGCCAGCAGCTTCCAGGGGACAGATACGCAGTATTTT
>TRBJ1-5|few|TRBD1|TRBV24-1
CATEGDSNQPQHF
TGTGCCACCGAAGGGGACAGTAATCAGCCCCAGCATTTT
>TRBJ1-1|.|.|TRBV19
CATSRGTMNTEAFF
TGTGCCACCTCAAGAGGAACAATGAACACTGAAGCTTTCTTT
>TRBJ1-6|.|.|TRBV5-5
CASRSGNNNSPLHF
TGTGCCAGCAGGTCGGGAAATAATAATTCACCCCTCCACTTT
>TRBJ2-5|.|TRBD1|TRBV5-1
CASSLAGGRETQYF
TGCGCCAGCAGCTTGGCAGGGGGCAGAGAGACCCAGTACTTC
>TRBJ1-2|.|.|TRBV6-2/TRBV6-3
CASSRDAGYTF
TGTGCCAGCAGTCGGGATGCGGGCTACACCTTC
>TRBJ1-4|.|TRBD1|TRBV28
CASSLPGGRNEKLFF
TGTGCCAGCAGTTTGCCAGGGGGAAGAAATGAAAAACTGTTTTTT
>TRBJ2-5|.|.|TRBV9
CASSGRNRVAETQYF
TGTGCCAGCAGCGGGAGAAACAGGGTCGCAGAGACCCAGTACTTC
>TRBJ2-1|.|TRBD2|TRBV5-1
CASSLIAGVSYNEQFF
TGCGCCAGCAGCTTGATAGCGGGAGTGTCCTACAATGAGCAGTTCTTC
>TRBJ2-5|.|.|TRBV6-5
CASSYGSAGRRETQYF
TGTGCCAGCAGTTACGGGTCGGCAGGCCGACGGGAGACCCAGTACTTC
>TRBJ1-2|.|.|TRBV18
CASSPGQANYGYTF
TGTGCCAGCTCACCGGGACAAGCTAACTATGGCTACACCTTC
>TRBJ1-4|.|TRBD1|TRBV5-6
CASSLQGLELFF
TGTGCCAGCAGCTTACAGGGGTTAGAACTGTTTTTT